This T cell receptor beta chain was documented in a study of CD8 T cells in Susac syndrome. Random hexamers were used to reverse transcribe roughly 0.5 to 1 ug of RNA. TCRdb itself ran the immunoSEQ multiplex PCR reads through MiXCR, one entry per CDR3 protein. In the table there are 120,000 or so distinct CDR3 sequences, over 90% of which are singletons. The authors sequenced TCR beta from blood CD8+ and CD4+ T cells. This CDR3 spans 14 amino acids. Trimming pared 8 bases from V and 2 bases from J, leaving 13 bases between. This clonotype originated in a human donor with Susac syndrome. Specimen: CD8+ T cells from PBMCs. This chain uses TRBV12-3 or TRBV12-4 with TRBJ1-5; D may be TRBD1 (6 bases). The chain's CDR3 is CASGGGYGNQPQHF. The CDR3 DNA reads TGTGCCAGCGGAGGGGGGTACGGCAATCAGCCCCAGCATTTT.